This is a list of T cell receptor beta chains from one sample in a study of cytomegalovirus exposure and HLA in healthy donors. Using immunoSEQ multiplex PCR, the repertoire was profiled, and TCRdb retains in-frame clones only, with some absent. The repertoire has about 160,000 clones, approximately 84% of them found once; the top ten carry 1% to 1.5%. The sequenced sample was PBMCs. All receptors derive from a man aged 50 to 59 in good health and CMV-seropositive. Each CDR3 is given with its conserved first and last residue. A D gene is named only where the DNA matches it firmly. Size is omitted from some rows. Given values are once, few, many or a class for expanded clones.

clone_size j_call d_call cdr3_length v_call cdr3_aa cdr3_nt
- TRBJ2-2 - 14 TRBV7-6 CASSLVDSPGELFF TGTGCCAGCAGCCTTGTTGACAGCCCCGGGGAGCTGTTTTTT
- TRBJ1-4 TRBD1 15 TRBV11-2 CASSFTTGWREKLFF TGTGCCAGCAGCTTTACGACAGGGTGGCGGGAAAAACTGTTTTTT
- TRBJ1-5 TRBD1 15 TRBV19 CASSRGQISNQPQHF TGTGCCAGTAGTAGGGGACAGATTAGCAATCAGCCCCAGCATTTT
once TRBJ1-1 - 15 TRBV30 CAWRTQGLRNTEAFF TGTGCCTGGAGGACCCAGGGGCTGAGGAACACTGAAGCTTTCTTT
- TRBJ1-2 - 14 TRBV28 CASSPSGVGYGYTF TGTGCCAGCAGTCCCTCAGGGGTCGGCTATGGCTACACCTTC
- TRBJ2-5 - 13 TRBV7-8 CASLLVRGETQYF TGTGCCAGCCTCTTAGTTAGAGGAGAGACCCAGTACTTC
- TRBJ2-5 - 13 TRBV7-3 CASSLTSLETQYF TGTGCCAGCAGCTTAACTAGCTTGGAGACCCAGTACTTC
- TRBJ2-7 TRBD1 14 TRBV4-1 CASSSPDRGYEQYF TGCGCCAGCAGCTCCCCGGACAGGGGTTACGAGCAGTACTTC
- TRBJ1-1 TRBD1 16 TRBV5-1 CASSPIPTGASTEAFF TGCGCCAGCAGCCCAATCCCGACAGGGGCGAGCACTGAAGCTTTCTTT
- TRBJ2-1 TRBD2 18 TRBV7-9 CASSFTSGGAQSYNEQFF TGTGCCAGCAGCTTCACTAGCGGGGGGGCTCAGAGCTACAATGAGCAGTTCTTC
- TRBJ2-5 - 17 TRBV28 CASSLRGSTGVLLRQYF TGTGCCAGCAGCTTGCGGGGCTCAACAGGGGTCCTCTTAAGGCAGTACTTC
- TRBJ1-2 TRBD1 15 TRBV18 CASSWDRNRLYGYTF TGTGCCAGCTCATGGGACAGGAACCGACTCTATGGCTACACCTTC
once TRBJ2-5 - 11 TRBV28 CASSFRETQYF TGTGCCAGCAGTTTCCGGGAGACCCAGTACTTC
- TRBJ1-2 - 16 TRBV29-1 CSVKKPRDIGNYGYTF TGCAGCGTCAAAAAACCTCGGGACATAGGAAACTATGGCTACACCTTC
once TRBJ1-1 - 11 TRBV28 CATQGNTEAFF TGTGCCACTCAGGGAAACACTGAAGCTTTCTTT
- TRBJ2-1 - 14 TRBV7-3 CASSLTRDHHEQFF TGTGCCAGCAGCTTAACTAGAGATCACCATGAGCAGTTCTTC
- TRBJ1-4 - 13 TRBV28 CASSPRTGEKLFF TGTGCCAGCAGTCCCCGGACTGGAGAAAAACTGTTTTTT
- TRBJ2-7 - 13 TRBV5-8 CASTVGGGYEQYF TGTGCCAGCACCGTGGGGGGTGGCTACGAGCAGTACTTC
few TRBJ1-6 - 18 TRBV28 CASSLGGAESSYNSPLHF TGTGCCAGCAGTTTGGGGGGGGCGGAAAGCTCCTATAATTCACCCCTCCACTTT
- TRBJ2-5 - 16 TRBV15 CATSRAPQGHGETQYF TGTGCCACCAGCAGGGCCCCCCAGGGGCATGGAGAGACCCAGTACTTC
once TRBJ1-2 - 12 TRBV11-2 CASSEELYGYTF TGTGCCAGCAGCGAAGAGCTTTATGGCTACACCTTC
few TRBJ1-2 - 14 TRBV10-3 CAISEAGLIYGYTF TGTGCCATCAGTGAGGCGGGCCTGATATATGGCTACACCTTC
few TRBJ1-2 TRBD1 13 TRBV27 CASSLDRGYGYTF TGTGCCAGCAGTTTGGACAGGGGGTATGGCTACACCTTC
- TRBJ2-3 - 13 TRBV7-2 CASSPRHTDTQYF TGTGCCAGCAGCCCCCGACACACAGATACGCAGTATTTT
few TRBJ2-5 TRBD2 13 TRBV2 CASKPGPGGSQYF TGTGCCAGCAAGCCGGGACCGGGAGGGTCCCAGTACTTC
- TRBJ2-5 TRBD2 16 TRBV5-4 CASSHFSGLAKETQYF TGTGCCAGCAGTCATTTTTCGGGACTAGCTAAAGAGACCCAGTACTTC
- TRBJ2-3 TRBD2 16 TRBV6-1 CASSEKAGGYTDTQYF TGTGCCAGCAGTGAAAAAGCGGGGGGATACACAGATACGCAGTATTTT
once TRBJ2-2 TRBD2 21 TRBV18 CASSPPSLGFGLAGGTGELFF TGTGCCAGCTCACCACCGAGTCTGGGCTTTGGACTAGCGGGAGGTACCGGGGAGCTGTTTTTT
- TRBJ1-5 - 14 TRBV27 CASRPSSSNQPQHF TGTGCCAGCAGGCCAAGTAGTAGCAATCAGCCCCAGCATTTT
- TRBJ1-4 - 15 TRBV19 CASSSQGTSGEKLFF TGTGCCAGTAGTTCCCAGGGGACCTCTGGTGAAAAACTGTTTTTT
- TRBJ1-2 - 13 TRBV27 CASSFRGAYGYTF TGTGCCAGCAGTTTCCGTGGGGCCTATGGCTACACCTTC
- TRBJ1-4 - 15 TRBV28 CASNQASATNEKLFF TGTGCCAGCAACCAGGCCTCTGCAACTAATGAAAAACTGTTTTTT
once TRBJ1-2 TRBD1 15 TRBV28 CASSSPGQGDYGYTF TGTGCCAGCAGTTCTCCGGGACAGGGGGACTATGGCTACACCTTC
- TRBJ2-1 - 15 TRBV28 CASSLRPGRGNEQFF TGTGCCAGCAGTCTCCGACCGGGCCGGGGTAATGAGCAGTTCTTC
- TRBJ2-1 - 13 TRBV6-5 CASSYRAYNEQFF TGTGCCAGCAGTTACCGTGCCTACAATGAGCAGTTCTTC
- TRBJ2-1 - 13 TRBV5-1 CASSLSYYNEQFF TGCGCCAGCAGCTTGAGCTATTACAATGAGCAGTTCTTC
- TRBJ2-3 TRBD1 16 TRBV2 CASKANPGQRTDTQYF TGTGCCAGCAAAGCAAATCCGGGACAGCGCACAGATACGCAGTATTTT
- TRBJ1-2 - 16 TRBV5-5 CASSSGGQLINYGYTF TGTGCCAGCAGCTCCGGCGGGCAGTTGATCAACTATGGCTACACCTTC
- TRBJ1-1 TRBD1 14 TRBV5-4 CASSMGQLNTEAFF TGTGCCAGCAGCATGGGACAGTTGAACACTGAAGCTTTCTTT
- TRBJ2-3 TRBD2 15 TRBV10-1 CASSGGLAGVDTQYF TGCGCCAGCAGTGGCGGCCTAGCGGGGGTAGATACGCAGTATTTT
- TRBJ2-1 TRBD2 15 TRBV5-8 CASSLGTSGYNEQFF TGTGCCAGCAGCTTGGGAACTAGCGGTTACAATGAGCAGTTCTTC
- TRBJ1-2 TRBD1 14 TRBV7-2 CASSLGGQGVGYTF TGTGCCAGCAGCTTAGGAGGGCAGGGGGTGGGCTACACCTTC
- TRBJ1-2 TRBD1 13 TRBV7-6 CASSPDRSYGYTF TGTGCCAGCAGCCCGGACAGGTCTTATGGCTACACCTTC
- TRBJ2-3 TRBD1 14 TRBV6-6 CASKGQKEVDTQYF TGTGCCAGCAAGGGACAGAAGGAGGTCGATACGCAGTATTTT
- TRBJ2-7 - 14 TRBV6-1 CASGPRRSSYEQYF TGTGCCAGCGGGCCCCGGCGCAGCTCCTACGAGCAGTACTTC
- TRBJ1-1 - 15 TRBV28 CASSPPGVGYSEAFF TGTGCCAGCAGCCCCCCCGGGGTAGGGTATTCAGAAGCTTTCTTT
- TRBJ1-2 - 13 TRBV19 CASSFRGSYGYTF TGTGCCAGTAGTTTCCGAGGGAGCTATGGCTACACCTTC
- TRBJ2-1 TRBD1 14 TRBV27 CASSFTGQYNEQFF TGTGCCAGCAGTTTTACGGGACAGTACAATGAGCAGTTCTTC
once TRBJ1-5 TRBD1 14 TRBV15 CATSTFQGDQPQHF TGTGCCACCAGCACCTTTCAGGGGGATCAGCCCCAGCATTTT
once TRBJ1-3 - 15 TRBV5-5 CASSLVGFSGNTIYF TGTGCCAGCAGCTTGGTCGGGTTCTCTGGAAACACCATATATTTT
- TRBJ2-3 - 11 TRBV20-1 CSAFHTDTQYF TGCAGTGCTTTTCATACAGATACGCAGTATTTT
- TRBJ2-5 - 12 TRBV4-2 CASSQVGATQYF TGTGCCAGCAGCCAAGTGGGCGCGACCCAGTACTTC
- TRBJ2-7 - 15 TRBV28 CASSFKTGYLDEQYF TGTGCCAGCAGTTTCAAAACAGGGTATTTAGACGAGCAGTACTTC